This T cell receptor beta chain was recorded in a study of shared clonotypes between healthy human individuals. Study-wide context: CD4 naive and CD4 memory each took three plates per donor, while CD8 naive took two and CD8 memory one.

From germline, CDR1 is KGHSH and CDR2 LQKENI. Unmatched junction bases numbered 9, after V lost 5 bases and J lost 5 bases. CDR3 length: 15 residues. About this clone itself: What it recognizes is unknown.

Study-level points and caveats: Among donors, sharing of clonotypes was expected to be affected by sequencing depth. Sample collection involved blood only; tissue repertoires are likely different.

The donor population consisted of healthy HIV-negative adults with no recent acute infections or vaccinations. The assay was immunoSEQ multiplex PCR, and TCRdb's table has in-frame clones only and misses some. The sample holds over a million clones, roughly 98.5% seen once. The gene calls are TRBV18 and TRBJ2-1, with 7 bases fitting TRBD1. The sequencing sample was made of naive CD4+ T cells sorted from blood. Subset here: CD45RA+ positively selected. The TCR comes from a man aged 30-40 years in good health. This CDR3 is CASSNTGVKNNEQFF. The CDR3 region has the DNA TGTGCCAGCTCAAATACAGGGGTCAAAAACAATGAGCAGTTCTTC.